Described below is a single T cell receptor beta chain sequence and its context. What it binds is unknown. The germline V gene encodes CDR1 SNHLY and CDR2 FYNNEI. V was pared by 4 bases and J by 1 base, with 10 bases between. CDR3 length: 14 residues. Data came from immunoSEQ multiplex PCR; TCRdb stores just in-frame clones and leaves some out. The repertoire holds hundreds of thousands of clones, with around 67% as singletons. The sample belongs to a study of shared clonotypes between healthy human individuals. Study at large: CD8 memory received one plate per donor, CD8 naive two, CD4 memory three and CD4 naive three. Study findings and constraints: It was only blood that was sampled, and tissue repertoires likely differ.

The donors were all Caucasian adults (living in Nashville, Tennessee). The authors divided CD4+ cells into CD45RA+ naive and CD45RA-negative memory subsets. This TCR was recovered from a woman aged 30 to 39 in good health. Sequencing was done on a sample of memory CD4+ T cells sorted from blood. As for subset: CD45RA-negative fraction. The chain joins TRBV2 to TRBJ1-1; D not certain. CDR3 in DNA: TGTGCCAGCAGTGCACGGCGGGGGAACACTGAAGCTTTCTTT. Amino acids: CASSARRGNTEAFF.